The entry that follows covers one T cell receptor beta chain sequence. This sample stems from a study of blood T cell repertoires in COVID-19. Study details: The United States, Italy and Spain were the sources of the acute and convalescent COVID-19 samples.

Method: immunoSEQ multiplex PCR; TCRdb's copy keeps in-frame clones and lacks some. The sample holds approximately 220,000 clones, roughly nine tenths seen once. Germline values: CDR1 SGHRS, CDR2 YFSETQ. Trimming removed 0 bases from V and 11 bases from J; junction bases left unmatched: 8. CDR3 length: 16 residues. The sequenced sample consisted of peripheral blood. The TCR was taken from a woman aged 50 to 60 with acute or convalescent COVID-19. This chain connects TRBV5-1 to TRBJ2-1; 13 nucleotides match TRBD2. The CDR3 coding sequence is TGCGCCAGCAGCTTGGGGACTAGCGGGGGCCGGTCCCAGCAGTTCTTC. Amino acids: CASSLGTSGGRSQQFF.